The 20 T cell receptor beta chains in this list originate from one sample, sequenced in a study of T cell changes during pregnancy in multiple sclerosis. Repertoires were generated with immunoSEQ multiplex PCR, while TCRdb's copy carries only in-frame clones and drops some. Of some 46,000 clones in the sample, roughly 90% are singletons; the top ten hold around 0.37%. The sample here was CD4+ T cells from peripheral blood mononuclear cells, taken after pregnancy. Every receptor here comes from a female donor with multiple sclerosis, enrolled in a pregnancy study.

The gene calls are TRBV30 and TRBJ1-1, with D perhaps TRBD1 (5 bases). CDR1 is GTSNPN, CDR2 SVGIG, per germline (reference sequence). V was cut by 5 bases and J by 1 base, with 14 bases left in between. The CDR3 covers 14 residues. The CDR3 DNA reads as TGTGCCTGGGCCAGGGATAGGACGAACACTGAAGCTTTCTTT. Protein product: CAWARDRTNTEAFF.

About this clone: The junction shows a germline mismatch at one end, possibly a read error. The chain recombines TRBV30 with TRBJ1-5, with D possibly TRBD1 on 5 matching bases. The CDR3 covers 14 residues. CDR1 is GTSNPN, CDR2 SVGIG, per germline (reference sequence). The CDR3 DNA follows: TGTGCCTGGAGTCGAAGTAGGGGCAACCAGCCCCAGCATTTT. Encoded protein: CAWSRSRGNQPQHF.

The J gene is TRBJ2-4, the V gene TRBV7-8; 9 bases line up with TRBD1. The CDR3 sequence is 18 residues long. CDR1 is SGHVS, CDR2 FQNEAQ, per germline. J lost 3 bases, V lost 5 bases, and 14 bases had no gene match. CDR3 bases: TGTGCCAGCAGCGATCACCGGGACAGGGCCTTTGGCAAAAACATTCAGTACTTC. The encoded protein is CASSDHRDRAFGKNIQYF.

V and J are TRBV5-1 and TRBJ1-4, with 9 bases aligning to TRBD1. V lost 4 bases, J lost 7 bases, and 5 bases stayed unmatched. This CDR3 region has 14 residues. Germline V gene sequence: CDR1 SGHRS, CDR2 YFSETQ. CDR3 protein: CASSQQGAGEKLFF. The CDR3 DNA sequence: TGCGCCAGCAGCCAACAGGGGGCTGGTGAAAAACTGTTTTTT.

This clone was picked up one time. CDR3: CASSLASGSYEQYF. For the CDR3, the DNA is TGTGCCAGCAGCTTAGCAAGCGGCTCCTACGAGCAGTACTTC. The chain employs TRBV7-9 and TRBJ2-7; a weak D match, TRBD2 (5 bases). The CDR3 spans 14 residues. Trimming removed 0 bases from V and 0 bases from J, with 6 bases in between. Per germline, CDR1 SEHNR and CDR2 FQNEAQ (reference sequence).

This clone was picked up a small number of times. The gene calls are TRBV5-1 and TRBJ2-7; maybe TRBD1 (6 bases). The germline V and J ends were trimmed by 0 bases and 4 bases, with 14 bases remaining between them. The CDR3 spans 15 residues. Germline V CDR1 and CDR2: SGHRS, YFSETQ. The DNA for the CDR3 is TGCGCCAGCAGCTTGGGGTCAGGGGATATTTACGAGCAGTACTTC. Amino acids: CASSLGSGDIYEQYF.

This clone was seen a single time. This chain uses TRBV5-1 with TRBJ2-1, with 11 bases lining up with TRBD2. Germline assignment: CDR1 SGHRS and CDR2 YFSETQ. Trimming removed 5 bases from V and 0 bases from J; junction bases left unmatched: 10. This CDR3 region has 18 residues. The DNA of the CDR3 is TGCGCCAGCAGGCGTCCGACTAGCGGGATTAGCTCCTACAATGAGCAGTTCTTC. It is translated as CASRRPTSGISSYNEQFF. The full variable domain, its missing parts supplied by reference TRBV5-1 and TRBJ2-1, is KAGVTQTPRYLIKTRGQQVTLSCSPISGHRSVSWYQQTPGQGLQFLFEYFSETQRNKGNFPGRFSGRQFSNSRSEMNVSTLELGDSALYLCASRRPTSGISSYNEQFFGPGTRLTVL.

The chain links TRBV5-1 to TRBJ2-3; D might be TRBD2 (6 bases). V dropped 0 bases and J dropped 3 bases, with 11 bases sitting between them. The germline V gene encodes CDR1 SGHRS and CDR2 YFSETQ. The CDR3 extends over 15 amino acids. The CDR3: CASSLEDYGTDTQYF. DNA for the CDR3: TGCGCCAGCAGCTTGGAGGACTACGGAACAGATACGCAGTATTTT.

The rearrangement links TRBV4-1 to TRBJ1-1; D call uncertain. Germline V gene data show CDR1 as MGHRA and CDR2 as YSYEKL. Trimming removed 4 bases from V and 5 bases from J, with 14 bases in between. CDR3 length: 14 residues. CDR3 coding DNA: TGCGCCAGCAGCCTGAGGTTTATTGGGACTGAAGCTTTCTTT. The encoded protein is CASSLRFIGTEAFF.

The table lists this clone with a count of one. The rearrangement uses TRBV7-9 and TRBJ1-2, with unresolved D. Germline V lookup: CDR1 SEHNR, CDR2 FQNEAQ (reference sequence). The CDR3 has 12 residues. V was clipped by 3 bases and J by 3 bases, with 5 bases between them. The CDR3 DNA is TGTGCCAGCAGCTTTGCGGACTATGGCTACACCTTC. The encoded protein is CASSFADYGYTF.

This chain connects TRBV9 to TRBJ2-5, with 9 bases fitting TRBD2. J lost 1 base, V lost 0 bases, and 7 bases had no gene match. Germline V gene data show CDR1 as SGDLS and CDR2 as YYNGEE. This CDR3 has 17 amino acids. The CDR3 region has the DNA TGTGCCAGCAGCGTAGGTATTGCGGGAGGGGTCCAAGAGACCCAGTACTTC. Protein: CASSVGIAGGVQETQYF.

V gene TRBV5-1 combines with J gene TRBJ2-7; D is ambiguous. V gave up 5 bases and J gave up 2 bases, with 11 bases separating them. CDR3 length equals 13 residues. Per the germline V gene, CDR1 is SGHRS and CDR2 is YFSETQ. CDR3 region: CASSISLTYEQYF. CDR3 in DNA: TGCGCCAGCAGTATCTCACTTACCTACGAGCAGTACTTC. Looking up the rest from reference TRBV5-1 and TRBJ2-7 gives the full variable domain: KAGVTQTPRYLIKTRGQQVTLSCSPISGHRSVSWYQQTPGQGLQFLFEYFSETQRNKGNFPGRFSGRQFSNSRSEMNVSTLELGDSALYLCASSISLTYEQYFGPGTRLTVT.

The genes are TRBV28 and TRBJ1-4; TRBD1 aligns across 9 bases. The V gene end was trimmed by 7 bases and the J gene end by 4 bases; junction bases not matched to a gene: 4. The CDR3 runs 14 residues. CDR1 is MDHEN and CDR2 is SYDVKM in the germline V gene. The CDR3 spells CASILTGGNEKLFF. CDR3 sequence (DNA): TGTGCCAGCATCTTGACAGGGGGTAATGAAAAACTGTTTTTT. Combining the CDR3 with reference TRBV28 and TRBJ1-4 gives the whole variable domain DVKVTQSSRYLVKRTGEKVFLECVQDMDHENMFWYRQDPGLGLRLIYFSYDVKMKEKGDIPEGYSVSREKKERFSLILESASTNQTSMYLCASILTGGNEKLFFGSGTQLSVL.

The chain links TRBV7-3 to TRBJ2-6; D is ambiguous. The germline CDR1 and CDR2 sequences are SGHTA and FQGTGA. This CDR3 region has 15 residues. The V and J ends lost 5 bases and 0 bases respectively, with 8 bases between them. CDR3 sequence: CASSPLSSGANVLTF. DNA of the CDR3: TGTGCCAGCAGCCCCCTAAGCTCTGGGGCCAACGTCCTGACTTTC. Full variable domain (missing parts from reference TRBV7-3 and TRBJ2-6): GAGVSQTPSNKVTEKGKYVELRCDPISGHTALYWYRQSLGQGPEFLIYFQGTGAADDSGLPNDRFFAVRPEGSVSTLKIQRTERGDSAVYLCASSPLSSGANVLTFGAGSRLTVL.

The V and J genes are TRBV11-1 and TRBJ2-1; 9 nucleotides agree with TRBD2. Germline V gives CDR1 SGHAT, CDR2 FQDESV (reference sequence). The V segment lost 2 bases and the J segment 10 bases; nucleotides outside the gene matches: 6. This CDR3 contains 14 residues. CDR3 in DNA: TGTGCCAGCAGCTTAAGGCGGGGGGGGTCGGAGCAGTTCTTC. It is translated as CASSLRRGGSEQFF.

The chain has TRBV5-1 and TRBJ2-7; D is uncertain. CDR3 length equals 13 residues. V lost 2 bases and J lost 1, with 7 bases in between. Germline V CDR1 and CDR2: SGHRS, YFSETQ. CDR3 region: CASSLSPSYEQYF. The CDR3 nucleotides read TGCGCCAGCAGCTTAAGCCCATCCTACGAGCAGTACTTC.

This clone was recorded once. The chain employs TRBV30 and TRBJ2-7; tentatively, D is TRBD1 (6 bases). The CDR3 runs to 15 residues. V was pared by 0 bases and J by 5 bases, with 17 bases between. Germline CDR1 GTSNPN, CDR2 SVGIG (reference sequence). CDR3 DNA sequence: TGTGCCTGGAGTGTACGAGGGGGAGTGCCCCACGAGCAGTACTTC. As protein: CAWSVRGGVPHEQYF.

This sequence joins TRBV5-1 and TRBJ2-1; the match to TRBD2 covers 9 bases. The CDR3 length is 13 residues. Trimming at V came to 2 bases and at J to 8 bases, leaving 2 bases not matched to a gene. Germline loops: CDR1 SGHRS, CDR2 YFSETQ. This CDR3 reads CASSLAGGYEQFF. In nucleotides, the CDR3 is TGCGCCAGCAGCTTAGCGGGAGGATATGAGCAGTTCTTC.

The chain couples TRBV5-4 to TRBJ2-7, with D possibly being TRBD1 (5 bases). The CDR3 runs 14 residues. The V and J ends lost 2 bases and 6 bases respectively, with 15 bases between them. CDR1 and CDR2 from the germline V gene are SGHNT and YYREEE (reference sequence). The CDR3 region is CASSLERGSTEQYF. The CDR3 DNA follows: TGTGCCAGCAGCTTAGAAAGGGGAAGTACCGAGCAGTACTTC.

The CDR3 DNA reads TGTGCCAGCAGCCAACCGACAGGGGGATACGAGCAGTACTTC. Protein product: CASSQPTGGYEQYF. The chain recombines TRBV4-2 with TRBJ2-7; 9 positions match TRBD1. CDR3 length: 14 amino acids. The trim removed 2 bases at V and 4 bases at J, leaving 3 bases unmatched. Looked up from germline, CDR1 is LGHNA and CDR2 is YNFKEQ.